The T cell receptor beta chain described here comes from a study of CD4+ T cells in melanoma. Overall study results and limits: Diverse differentiation states were reported for melanoma neoantigen-specific CD4+ T cells.

The length of the CDR3 is 15 residues. Germline V gives CDR1 LNHNV, CDR2 YYDKDF (reference sequence). V lost 3 bases, J lost 6 bases, and 10 bases stayed unmatched. Assay: immunoSEQ multiplex PCR; the TCRdb copy retains only in-frame clones and omits some. The table lists about 21,000 clones, 78% of them singletons. Comments on this clone: Its antigen remains unidentified.

The chain links TRBV15 to TRBJ1-2; 7 nucleotides line up with TRBD1. This clonotype was sampled from a human donor with melanoma. This chain's CDR3 is CATSSLDRVGNGYTF. The CDR3 coding sequence is TGTGCCACCAGCAGCCTAGACAGGGTCGGAAATGGCTACACCTTC. The whole variable domain, filled in from reference TRBV15 and TRBJ1-2, reads DAMVIQNPRYQVTQFGKPVTLSCSQTLNHNVMYWYQQKSSQAPKLLFHYYDKDFNNEADTPDNFQSRRPNTSFCFLDIRSPGLGDTAMYLCATSSLDRVGNGYTFGSGTRLTVV.